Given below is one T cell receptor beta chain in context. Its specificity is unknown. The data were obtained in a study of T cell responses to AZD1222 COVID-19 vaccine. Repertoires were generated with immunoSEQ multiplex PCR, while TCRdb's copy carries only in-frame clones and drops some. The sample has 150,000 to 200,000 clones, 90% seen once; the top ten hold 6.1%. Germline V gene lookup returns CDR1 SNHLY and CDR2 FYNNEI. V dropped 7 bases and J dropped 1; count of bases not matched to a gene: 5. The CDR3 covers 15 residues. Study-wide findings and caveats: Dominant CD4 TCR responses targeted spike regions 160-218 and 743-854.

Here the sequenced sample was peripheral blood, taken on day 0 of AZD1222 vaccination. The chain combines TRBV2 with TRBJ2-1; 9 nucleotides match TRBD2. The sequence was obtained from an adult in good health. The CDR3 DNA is TGTGCCAGCACAGGAGCGGGAGGATCCTACAATGAGCAGTTCTTC. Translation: CASTGAGGSYNEQFF.